This T cell receptor beta chain appears in the sequencing data of a study of molecular identifiers for immune sequencing clone quantification. Study findings and constraints: Under 1% of molecules in naive cells, but over 97% of effector molecules, belonged to clones above 20 RNA copies. Identical barcode-sharing TCR molecules could lead to underestimated sizes for highly expanded clones. Reports indicate spiked Jurkat TCR RNA from one cell could be found among about a million naive cells.

A CD8+CD4-CCR7+CD45RA+ phenotype served as the sorting definition for naive CD8 T cells. TCRdb independently ran MiXCR on the PCR reads; one entry per CDR3 protein. The sample holds some 590,000 distinct CDR3 sequences, 25% seen once. The CDR3 contains 20 residues. Looked up from germline, CDR1 is KGHDR and CDR2 is SFDVKD. V was shortened by 1 base and J by 0 bases, with 20 bases between the two germline ends. This clonotype was detected many times. What it binds is not known. The TCR originated in a human donor in good health. Some libraries in this study had Jurkat cell RNA spiked in. Sample: naive CD8+ T cells from blood, with Jurkat cell RNA spiked in. Regarding subset: FACS-sorted CD8+CD4-CCR7+CD45RA+ naive T cells. The chain carries TRBV24-1 and TRBJ2-2, with TRBD1 as a possible D gene (6 bases). The CDR3 DNA sequence: TGTGCCACCAGTGATTTAGGCCAGGGGAGTATATTAGCGAACACCGGGGAGCTGTTTTTT. It yields the protein CATSDLGQGSILANTGELFF.